The 28 T cell receptor beta chains presented below share a single source sample, sequenced in a study of T-cell memory formation after mild COVID-19. TCRdb called the 5' RACE reads again in MiXCR, with one record for every CDR3 protein. The sample contains 400,000 to 550,000 distinct CDR3 sequences, around 25% of which appear only once. What was sequenced was PBMCs or a T cell subset sorted from them (not recorded which). The receptors originated from an adult woman who had mild COVID-19 (a few samples of this study predate the infection). Cell type and time point are not known.

The sample holds a few counts of this clonotype. This chain's CDR3 is CSATDGGYGYTF. CDR3 in DNA: TGCAGTGCTACTGACGGCGGGTATGGCTACACCTTC. The genes are TRBV20-1 and TRBJ1-2; no definite D call. Germline V lookup: CDR1 DFQATT, CDR2 SNEGSKA (reference sequence). CDR3 size: 12 residues. Deletions cut 4 bases from V and 5 bases from J, with 11 bases between.

Only a few counts were recorded for this clonotype. In nucleotides, the CDR3 is TGTGCCAGCAGCTTATTCCGGGACGTGAACACCGGGGAGCTGTTTTTT. Protein product: CASSLFRDVNTGELFF. The J gene is TRBJ2-2, the V gene TRBV7-2; D may match TRBD1 or TRBD2 (5 bases each). Per the germline V gene, CDR1 is SGHTA and CDR2 is FQGNSA. The V end was cut by 2 bases, the J end by 1 base, with 11 bases between. This CDR3 contains 16 residues. Full variable domain (remainder filled in from reference TRBV7-2 and TRBJ2-2): GAGVSQSPSNKVTEKGKDVELRCDPISGHTALYWYRQSLGQGLEFLIYFQGNSAPDKSGLPSDRFSAERTGGSVSTLTIQRTQQEDSAVYLCASSLFRDVNTGELFFGEGSRLTVL.

J is TRBJ2-3 and V is TRBV3-1, with a possible D match to TRBD1 (5 bases). This CDR3 spans 12 amino acids. V lost 4 bases and J lost 6, with 8 bases in between. Per germline, CDR1 LGHDT and CDR2 YNNKEL (reference sequence). The CDR3 reads CASSPGPDTQYF. The CDR3 nucleotides are TGTGCCAGCAGCCCAGGGCCCGATACGCAGTATTTT.

V is TRBV20-1 and J is TRBJ1-2; D is unresolved. The CDR3 is 14 residues long. CDR1 and CDR2 from the germline V gene are DFQATT and SNEGSKA (reference sequence). Between the trimmed V and J ends, which lost 6 bases and 4 bases, there was a span of 18 bases. In DNA form, the CDR3 reads TGCAGTGCCAGCCCTTTCTCGGGATCCTATGGCTACACCTTC. Translating gives CSASPFSGSYGYTF.

This clonotype was picked up many times. J is TRBJ2-1 and V is TRBV12-3 or TRBV12-4, with 8 nucleotides matching TRBD2. V shed 1 base and J 9 bases; nucleotides not matched to a gene: 8. The CDR3 totals 15 residues. This CDR3 reads CASSLGDREGGEQFF. The CDR3 nucleotides read TGTGCCAGCAGTTTAGGAGATCGGGAGGGCGGTGAGCAGTTCTTC.

The V and J genes are TRBV2 and TRBJ1-2, with no clear D. CDR3 length equals 12 residues. The germline gives CDR1 SNHLY, CDR2 FYNNEI. The V gene lost 3 bases and the J gene lost 2 bases, with 4 bases spanning the gap. CDR3 sequence reads: CASSDPNYGYTF. CDR3 coding DNA: TGTGCCAGCAGTGACCCGAACTATGGCTACACCTTC.

V is TRBV10-3 and J is TRBJ2-5; 9 bases fit TRBD1. Germline V gene data show CDR1 as ENHRY and CDR2 as SYGVKD. The CDR3 loop spans 12 amino acids. Unmatched junction bases numbered 2, after V lost 7 bases and J lost 5 bases. CDR3 in DNA: TGTGCCATCAAGGGGACAGGGGAGACCCAGTACTTC. Its translation is CAIKGTGETQYF.

The V gene is TRBV7-3, the J gene TRBJ2-2, with TRBD1 matching over 7 bases. Trimming at V came to 6 bases and at J to 4 bases, leaving 8 bases not matched to a gene. This CDR3 contains 15 residues. Looked up from germline, CDR1 is SGHTA and CDR2 is FQGTGA. CDR3 protein: CASRAGSGGTGELFF. The CDR3 DNA sequence: TGTGCCAGCAGGGCCGGTTCAGGGGGCACCGGGGAGCTGTTTTTT.

The genes are TRBV18 and TRBJ2-7, with D possibly being TRBD2 (5 bases). This CDR3 has 15 residues. V lost 1 base to trimming and J lost 2 bases, with 12 bases between them. Germline CDR1 is KGHSH and CDR2 is LQKENI. The CDR3 nucleotides are TGTGCCAGCTCACCACAACGGGATAGTCCCTACGAGCAGTACTTC. This codes for CASSPQRDSPYEQYF.

The chain joins TRBV5-4 to TRBJ2-1, with 7 bases fitting TRBD1. V gave up 8 bases and J gave up 4 bases; unmatched junction bases: 9. The germline gives CDR1 SGHNT, CDR2 YYREEE (reference sequence). There are 14 residues in the CDR3. The CDR3 region is CASTGAGSYNEQFF. CDR3 nucleotide sequence: TGTGCCAGTACAGGGGCGGGCTCTTACAATGAGCAGTTCTTC.

The chain has TRBV4-1 and TRBJ1-6; D gene uncertain. The germline V gene encodes CDR1 MGHRA and CDR2 YSYEKL. Trimming cost V 2 bases and J 5 bases, with 7 bases left between them. This CDR3 spans 14 amino acids. The CDR3, as DNA: TGCGCCAGCAGCCAAATCTTGAATAATTCACCCCTCCACTTT. It translates to CASSQILNNSPLHF.

This chain uses TRBV6-5 with TRBJ2-7; 11 bases fit TRBD2. V was pared by 6 bases and J by 5 bases, with 9 bases of the junction left unmatched. The CDR3 loop spans 15 amino acids. CDR1 and CDR2 from the germline V gene are MNHEY and SVGAGI. CDR3 amino acids: CASSTLTSGSNEQYF. The DNA for the CDR3 is TGTGCCAGCAGCACCCTCACTAGCGGGAGTAACGAGCAGTACTTC.

This clonotype was seen a few times. V gene TRBV6-5 combines with J gene TRBJ2-1; the match to TRBD1 covers 8 bases. The CDR3 has 16 amino acids. CDR1 MNHEY and CDR2 SVGAGI come from the germline V gene. V lost 5 bases to trimming and J lost 0 bases; unmatched junction nucleotides: 6. The CDR3 spells CASSVDRAYSYNEQFF. CDR3 bases: TGTGCCAGCAGTGTGGACAGGGCTTACTCCTACAATGAGCAGTTCTTC.

This clonotype was detected only a few times. The CDR3 DNA reads as TGTGCCAGCAGCTCTCCGATAGTAGTCCGGGGAAGAGGATCACCCCTCCACTTT. Protein: CASSSPIVVRGRGSPLHF. The chain employs TRBV7-9 and TRBJ1-6, with no clear D. CDR1 SEHNR and CDR2 FQNEAQ come from the germline V gene (reference sequence). This CDR3 spans 18 amino acids. V lost 4 bases, J lost 10 bases, and 26 bases lay in between.

The chain employs TRBV5-1 and TRBJ2-7; D possibly corresponds to TRBD1 (5 bases). Germline values: CDR1 SGHRS, CDR2 YFSETQ. The CDR3 has 15 amino acids. V was trimmed by 3 bases and J by 6 bases, leaving 19 bases between them. CDR3 bases: TGCGCCAGCAGCTCAAACAGGCTCCCCGGCGGCGAGCAGTACTTC. It translates to CASSSNRLPGGEQYF.

Notes on this clonotype: This clone may be a read error of a much larger clone one base away. The chain uses TRBV28 and TRBJ2-3; D not certain. Germline V lookup: CDR1 MDHEN, CDR2 SYDVKM. This CDR3 spans 15 amino acids. For the CDR3, the DNA is TGTGCCAGCAGTTCGATTGTTATTAGCACATATACGCAGTATTTT. Encoded protein: CASSSIVISTYTQYF.

J is TRBJ2-1 and V is TRBV5-5, with D uncertain. V dropped 1 base and J dropped 2 bases, with 10 bases sitting between them. The length of the CDR3 is 15 residues. CDR1 and CDR2 (germline): SGHKS, YYEKEE (reference sequence). The CDR3 protein is CASSLPSSPYNEQFF. DNA for the CDR3: TGTGCCAGCAGCTTGCCTTCTAGTCCCTACAATGAGCAGTTCTTC.

The rearrangement uses TRBV2 and TRBJ2-7; D is perhaps TRBD1 (6 bases). The CDR3 length is 12 residues. V was cut by 5 bases and J by 4 bases, with 9 bases left in between. Germline V gives CDR1 SNHLY, CDR2 FYNNEI. The CDR3 protein is CASSRTEYEQYF. In DNA, the CDR3 is TGTGCCAGCAGTCGGACAGAGTACGAGCAGTACTTC.

The V and J genes are TRBV6-1 and TRBJ2-1; 7 bases align to TRBD1. Germline CDR1 is MNHNS and CDR2 is SASEGT. Unmatched junction bases numbered 18, after V lost 6 bases and J lost 7 bases. CDR3 length equals 17 residues. The CDR3 spells CASRPGVGQGVWNEQFF. The CDR3 bases are TGTGCCAGCAGACCCGGGGTGGGCCAGGGGGTATGGAATGAGCAGTTCTTC.

This clonotype was recorded a few times. This chain links TRBV10-3 with TRBJ1-2; 11 nucleotides line up with TRBD1. Germline V gene lookup returns CDR1 ENHRY and CDR2 SYGVKD. The ends lost 3 bases at V and 7 bases at J; junction bases unmatched: 4. The CDR3 totals 14 residues. CDR3 protein: CAISEGQGAIGYTF. In nucleotides, the CDR3 is TGTGCCATCAGTGAAGGACAGGGGGCGATTGGCTACACCTTC.

The J gene is TRBJ2-1, the V gene TRBV20-1, with a tentative D call TRBD1 (6 bases). V was clipped by 6 bases and J by 0 bases, with 12 bases between them. Germline V gene lookup returns CDR1 DFQATT and CDR2 SNEGSKA (reference sequence). There are 14 residues in the CDR3. The chain's CDR3 is CSANRGSSYNEQFF. CDR3 coding DNA: TGCAGTGCAAATAGGGGGAGCTCCTACAATGAGCAGTTCTTC.

This clonotype was recorded a few times. J is TRBJ1-5 and V is TRBV12-3 or TRBV12-4; D might be TRBD1 (5 bases). Trimming removed 3 bases from V and 6 bases from J, with 18 bases in between. The CDR3 contains 16 residues. CDR3 region: CASSFSYGGSRQPQHF. The CDR3 DNA is TGTGCCAGCAGTTTCTCCTACGGGGGGAGTCGTCAGCCCCAGCATTTT.

This clonotype was counted only a few times. This sequence joins TRBV7-9 and TRBJ2-1; the match to TRBD1 covers 9 bases. This CDR3 is 14 amino acids long. Germline-derived CDR1 and CDR2 are SEHNR and FQNEAQ (reference sequence). V lost 5 bases and J lost 6; bases outside the gene matches: 5. CDR3 residues: CASSRKTGGNEQFF. For the CDR3, the DNA is TGTGCCAGCAGCCGAAAGACAGGGGGCAATGAGCAGTTCTTC.

This clonotype occurred a few times. This chain joins TRBV18 and TRBJ1-4; no clear D gene. The CDR3 totals 14 residues. V was trimmed by 3 bases and J by 4 bases, leaving 9 bases between them. Per germline, CDR1 KGHSH and CDR2 LQKENI. This CDR3 reads CASSPGAFNEKLFF. DNA of the CDR3: TGTGCCAGCTCACCGGGAGCTTTTAATGAAAAACTGTTTTTT.

The chain combines TRBV20-1 with TRBJ2-1; D might be TRBD2 (5 bases). CDR1 is DFQATT and CDR2 is SNEGSKA in the germline V gene (reference sequence). V was shortened by 0 bases and J by 9 bases, with 21 bases between the two germline ends. The CDR3 totals 16 residues. CDR3 bases: TGCAGTGCTAGAGATCAGGAGACTCGCCCCGGGGTTGAGCAGTTCTTC. This encodes CSARDQETRPGVEQFF.

Comment on this clonotype: Germline is not matched at one junction end, which may reflect a read error. This chain links TRBV7-7 with TRBJ2-3; D possibly corresponds to TRBD2 (5 bases). The germline CDR1 and CDR2 sequences are SSHAT and FNYEAQ (reference sequence). This CDR3 comprises 18 residues. The CDR3 coding sequence is TGTGCTAGCAGCTTAAGGTGGGAGAGGCTCCACATTCCGGATACGCAGTATTTT. Translation gives CASSLRWERLHIPDTQYF. The full variable domain, in which reference TRBV7-7 and TRBJ2-3 provide the parts outside the CDR3, is GAGVSQSPRYKVTKRGQDVTLRCDPISSHATLYWYQQALGQGPEFLTYFNYEAQPDKSGLPSDRFSAERPEGSISTLTIQRTEQRDSAMYRCASSLRWERLHIPDTQYFGPGTRLTVL.

The V gene is TRBV18, the J gene TRBJ1-6, with unresolved D. CDR1 KGHSH and CDR2 LQKENI come from the germline V gene. Trimming removed 3 bases from V and 9 bases from J, with 18 bases in between. The CDR3 covers 16 residues. The DNA for the CDR3 is TGTGCCAGCTCACCGGTGAGAGATATTACTAGTTCACCCCTCCACTTT. It specifies CASSPVRDITSSPLHF.

CDR3 bases: TGTGCCAGCAGTGAACCGGGACAGTATGAAAAACTGTTTTTT. This translates into CASSEPGQYEKLFF. The rearrangement uses TRBV2 and TRBJ1-4; 7 bases are shared with TRBD1. V lost 2 bases and J lost 6; bases outside the gene matches: 3. This CDR3 has 14 amino acids. The germline V gene encodes CDR1 SNHLY and CDR2 FYNNEI.